The 27 T cell receptor beta chains below all came from one sample that was sequenced in a study of beta chain features in type 1 diabetes. The whole isolated RNA underwent reverse transcription, so sequencing captured expressed TCRB transcripts. Clones were read by immunoSEQ multiplex PCR, and TCRdb kept only the in-frame ones, dropping some. The sample contains over 300,000 clones, 9.3% of which appear only once. Their recognized antigens are unknown. Study outcomes and limitations: TCRB CDR3s from Type 1 diabetes patients were moderately but significantly shorter in all four CD4+ subsets.

The specimen was central memory CD4+ T cells from blood. The receptor set was obtained from a man aged 25-45 years with type 1 diabetes.

The V and J genes are TRBV28 and TRBJ2-7; a weak D match, TRBD2 (6 bases). CDR1 and CDR2 (germline): MDHEN, SYDVKM. This CDR3 comprises 14 residues. Deletions cut 3 bases from V and 3 bases from J, with 12 bases between. The CDR3, as DNA: TGTGCCAGCAGTTTGGGCGGGGTCGGCTACGAGCAGTACTTC. Amino acids: CASSLGGVGYEQYF.

This chain joins TRBV18 and TRBJ2-6, with D uncertain. CDR1 and CDR2 (germline): KGHSH, LQKENI. CDR3 length equals 16 residues. V lost 0 bases and J 4 bases, leaving 10 bases between the germline ends. In DNA, the CDR3 is TGTGCCAGCTCACCACCTGCGGTGAGGGGGGCCAACGTCCTGACTTTC. Translation gives CASSPPAVRGANVLTF.

This clone occurred many times. The chain employs TRBV19 and TRBJ2-1; D is perhaps TRBD1 or TRBD2 (6 bases each). The CDR3 sequence is 18 residues long. Trimming took 5 bases from V and 0 from J, leaving 20 bases between them. The germline V gene has CDR1 LNHDA and CDR2 SQIVND (reference sequence). The CDR3 nucleotides read TGTGCCAGTAGTCCCCCGAGGAGGGGGGTGAGCTCCTACAATGAGCAGTTCTTC. Its protein product is CASSPPRRGVSSYNEQFF.

Comment on this clone: The sample holds other DNA sequences that translate to the same CDR3. This chain connects TRBV7-2 to TRBJ2-5; 7 bases map to TRBD2. The CDR3 has 14 amino acids. J lost 1 base, V lost 3 bases, and 2 bases had no gene match. CDR1 SGHTA and CDR2 FQGNSA come from the germline V gene. The CDR3 sequence is CASSFSGGQETQYF. DNA for the CDR3: TGTGCCAGCAGCTTTTCGGGGGGCCAAGAGACCCAGTACTTC.

This clone was counted ten times or more. The DNA is omitted, as the CDR3 cannot be located on it reliably, and the CDR3 follows TCRdb's listing. The chain uses TRBV21-1 and TRBJ2-6. TRBV21-1 is assigned pseudogene status. Ends included, the CDR3 has 15 residues. The CDR3 protein is CASSKVASGANVLTF.

This clone was seen a handful of times. This chain connects TRBV7-2 to TRBJ1-4; D is perhaps TRBD1 (5 bases). Germline V gives CDR1 SGHTA, CDR2 FQGNSA. V shed 5 bases and J shed 6 bases, with 16 bases lying between them. This CDR3 is built from 15 residues. The CDR3: CASSTLRVRDEKLFF. The CDR3 nucleotides read TGTGCCAGCAGCACGCTCAGGGTGAGGGATGAAAAACTGTTTTTT.

This clone was counted only a few times. The rearrangement links TRBV6-1 to TRBJ1-3, with D unclear. Germline loops: CDR1 MNHNS, CDR2 SASEGT. The CDR3 sequence is 15 residues long. The V and J ends lost 4 bases and 1 base respectively, with 11 bases between them. CDR3: CASSGGYGSGNTIYF. In DNA form, the CDR3 reads TGTGCCAGCAGTGGAGGGTATGGGTCTGGAAACACCATATATTTT.

The chain is built from TRBV10-3 and TRBJ2-3; TRBD2 aligns across 7 bases. The CDR3 contains 15 residues. Germline CDR1 ENHRY, CDR2 SYGVKD. The J segment lost 6 bases and the V segment lost 10 bases, leaving 16 bases of the junction unmatched. The CDR3 DNA reads TGTGCCAGCGCTTTCACTAGCGACCCGGCGGATACGCAGTATTTT. This translates into CASAFTSDPADTQYF.

The chain links TRBV7-2 to TRBJ2-5, with a tentative D call TRBD2 (6 bases). Germline V CDR1 and CDR2: SGHTA, FQGNSA. Trimming shortened V by 2 bases and J by 4 bases, and 14 bases separated the two germline ends. The CDR3 has 15 residues. CDR3 nucleotide sequence: TGTGCCAGCAGCTTATTTCCGGGGGACGGAGAGACCCAGTACTTC. It specifies CASSLFPGDGETQYF.

This chain connects TRBV18 to TRBJ2-1; TRBD2 matches 7 bases. The length of the CDR3 is 14 residues. With 5 bases clipped from V and 6 bases from J, the junction kept 7 bases outside the gene matches. Germline assignment: CDR1 KGHSH and CDR2 LQKENI. CDR3 residues: CASSANRGGNEQFF. The CDR3 bases are TGTGCCAGCTCAGCCAACCGCGGGGGCAATGAGCAGTTCTTC.

The genes are TRBV9 and TRBJ2-1; possibly TRBD1 for D (6 bases). The V gene lost 2 bases and the J gene lost 0 bases, with 9 bases spanning the gap. The CDR3 runs to 15 residues. Per germline, CDR1 SGDLS and CDR2 YYNGEE. The CDR3 DNA follows: TGTGCCAGCAGCGTTACAGGGACCTCCTACAATGAGCAGTTCTTC. This translates into CASSVTGTSYNEQFF.

In its sample, this clone was seen a few times. This chain uses TRBV2 with TRBJ1-2, with 9 nucleotides matching TRBD1. The CDR3 has 12 amino acids. CDR1 SNHLY and CDR2 FYNNEI come from the germline V gene. Trimming removed 11 bases from V and 7 bases from J; junction bases left unmatched: 8. The CDR3, as DNA: TGTGCCGGACAGAAGACAGGGGGTGGCTACACCTTC. This codes for CAGQKTGGGYTF.

This rearrangement joins TRBV18 to TRBJ1-4; perhaps TRBD1 as D (5 bases). CDR1 and CDR2 (germline): KGHSH, LQKENI. There are 13 residues in the CDR3. V dropped 6 bases and J dropped 7 bases, with 12 bases sitting between them. DNA of the CDR3: TGTGCCAGCTCGGGGCGTTTGGGTGAAAAACTGTTTTTT. Protein sequence: CASSGRLGEKLFF.

This clone turned up a few times. CDR3 residues: CASTGARETQYF. CDR3 nucleotides: TGTGCCAGCACGGGGGCCAGAGAGACCCAGTACTTC. The chain is built from TRBV7-2 and TRBJ2-5; D is possibly TRBD1 or TRBD2 (6 bases each). Between the trimmed V and J ends, which lost 7 bases and 4 bases, there was a span of 10 bases. Germline assignment: CDR1 SGHTA and CDR2 FQGNSA. This CDR3 has 12 residues.

This clone was counted at least ten times. This rearrangement joins TRBV7-2 to TRBJ2-6; D is undetermined. This CDR3 has 15 residues. Trimming took 5 bases from V and 0 from J, leaving 8 bases between them. Germline loops: CDR1 SGHTA, CDR2 FQGNSA. CDR3 sequence: CASSSEVSGANVLTF. DNA for the CDR3: TGTGCCAGCAGCAGTGAAGTCTCTGGGGCCAACGTCCTGACTTTC.

The rearrangement joins TRBV29-1 to TRBJ1-5; no reliable D call. The germline V gene has CDR1 SQVTM and CDR2 ANQGSEA. The CDR3 is made up of 12 amino acids. V lost 4 bases and J 7 bases, leaving 11 bases between the germline ends. The CDR3 reads CSVGLPDQPQHF. The CDR3 nucleotides are TGCAGCGTTGGGCTCCCGGACCAGCCCCAGCATTTT.

This clone turned up a few times. The genes are TRBV6-6 and TRBJ2-5; 7 nucleotides agree with TRBD2. The germline V gene encodes CDR1 MNHNY and CDR2 SVGAGI (reference sequence). The CDR3 totals 16 residues. V trimming: 0 bases; J trimming: 2 bases; junction bases outside the gene matches: 6. CDR3: CASSYSSGGEQETQYF. The CDR3 DNA reads TGTGCCAGCAGTTACTCGTCGGGGGGAGAACAAGAGACCCAGTACTTC.

V is TRBV18 and J is TRBJ1-1; D perhaps matches TRBD1 (5 bases). The germline V gene encodes CDR1 KGHSH and CDR2 LQKENI. The ends were cut back, 2 bases at V and 3 bases at J, with 13 bases in the middle. The CDR3 consists of 15 residues. The CDR3 bases are TGTGCCAGCTCACCAACCCGGCAGGGCCACACTGAAGCTTTCTTT. Its translation is CASSPTRQGHTEAFF.

This clone was found a few times. The chain is built from TRBV27 and TRBJ2-2, with 11 positions matching TRBD1. This CDR3 spans 16 amino acids. J lost 4 bases, V lost 5 bases, and 6 bases had no gene match. Per germline, CDR1 MNHEY and CDR2 SMNVEV (reference sequence). CDR3 sequence reads: CASSLGQGVPTGELFF. The CDR3 DNA reads as TGTGCCAGCAGTCTGGGACAGGGGGTCCCCACCGGGGAGCTGTTTTTT.

The chain has TRBV6-6 and TRBJ2-2, with D perhaps TRBD1 (7 bases). V lost 10 bases and J 7 bases, leaving 16 bases between the germline ends. This CDR3 comprises 13 residues. Germline CDR1 MNHNY, CDR2 SVGAGI (reference sequence). The CDR3 here is CATRQGGGGELFF. CDR3 sequence (DNA): TGTGCCACCCGACAGGGAGGAGGCGGGGAGCTGTTTTTT.

The CDR3 sequence is CASSAEQGAYLNYGYTF. CDR3 in DNA: TGTGCCAGCAGCGCTGAACAGGGGGCGTACCTTAACTATGGCTACACCTTC. The rearrangement uses TRBV9 and TRBJ1-2, with TRBD1 identical over 9 bases. Unmatched junction bases numbered 10, after V lost 3 bases and J lost 1 base. Germline assignment: CDR1 SGDLS and CDR2 YYNGEE. This CDR3 contains 17 residues.

There are many counts of this clone. The chain carries TRBV7-9 and TRBJ2-2; 9 bases are shared with TRBD2. Germline values: CDR1 SEHNR, CDR2 FQNEAQ (reference sequence). CDR3 length: 15 residues. J gave up 4 bases and V 8 bases, and 8 bases lay outside the gene matches. The CDR3 here is CASARGTSITGELFF. In DNA form, the CDR3 reads TGTGCCAGCGCGCGCGGGACTAGCATCACCGGGGAGCTGTTTTTT.

The chain employs TRBV5-4 and TRBJ1-2, with 8 bases aligning to TRBD1. Germline V CDR1 and CDR2: SGHNT, YYREEE (reference sequence). V lost 2 bases, J lost 4 bases, and 7 bases stayed unmatched. This CDR3 spans 15 amino acids. The CDR3, as DNA: TGTGCCAGCAGCTTATCAGGGGGCGAAGGCTATGGCTACACCTTC. Its translation: CASSLSGGEGYGYTF. Combining the CDR3 with reference TRBV5-4 and TRBJ1-2 gives the whole variable domain ETGVTQSPTHLIKTRGQQVTLRCSSQSGHNTVSWYQQALGQGPQFIFQYYREEENGRGNFPPRFSGLQFPNYSSELNVNALELDDSALYLCASSLSGGEGYGYTFGSGTRLTVV.

The V and J genes are TRBV5-4 and TRBJ1-6; unclear D gene. From germline, CDR1 is SGHNT and CDR2 YYREEE (reference sequence). Trimming removed 1 base from V and 5 bases from J, with 4 bases in between. The CDR3 totals 13 residues. The CDR3 nucleotides are TGTGCCAGCAGCTTGCAGGATAATTCACCCCTCCACTTT. The encoded protein is CASSLQDNSPLHF.

The sample holds a few counts of this clone. The CDR3, as DNA: TGTGCCAGCAGCATTACAGGGTATTCCGGGGAGCTGTTTTTT. Amino acid sequence: CASSITGYSGELFF. The chain couples TRBV6-5 to TRBJ2-2, with D possibly matching TRBD1 (6 bases). CDR3 length equals 14 residues. Germline values: CDR1 MNHEY, CDR2 SVGAGI. Trimming shortened V by 6 bases and J by 6 bases, and 14 bases separated the two germline ends.

This clone has just a few counts. The chain joins TRBV30 to TRBJ1-4; 10 positions agree with TRBD1. The J segment lost 7 bases and the V segment lost 3 bases, leaving 8 bases of the junction unmatched. The CDR3 extends over 15 amino acids. Germline CDR1 reads GTSNPN; CDR2 reads SVGIG (reference sequence). The CDR3 region is CAWRPGTGEIEKLFF. The CDR3 coding sequence is TGTGCCTGGAGACCCGGGACAGGGGAAATTGAAAAACTGTTTTTT.

Many counts were recorded for this clone. V is TRBV4-3 and J is TRBJ2-1; D is unclear. The CDR3 runs to 13 residues. CDR1 is LGHNA and CDR2 is YSLEER in the germline V gene. V shed 1 base and J shed 6 bases, with 7 bases lying between them. CDR3: CASSQVIGNEQFF. For the CDR3, the DNA is TGCGCCAGCAGCCAAGTTATCGGCAATGAGCAGTTCTTC.